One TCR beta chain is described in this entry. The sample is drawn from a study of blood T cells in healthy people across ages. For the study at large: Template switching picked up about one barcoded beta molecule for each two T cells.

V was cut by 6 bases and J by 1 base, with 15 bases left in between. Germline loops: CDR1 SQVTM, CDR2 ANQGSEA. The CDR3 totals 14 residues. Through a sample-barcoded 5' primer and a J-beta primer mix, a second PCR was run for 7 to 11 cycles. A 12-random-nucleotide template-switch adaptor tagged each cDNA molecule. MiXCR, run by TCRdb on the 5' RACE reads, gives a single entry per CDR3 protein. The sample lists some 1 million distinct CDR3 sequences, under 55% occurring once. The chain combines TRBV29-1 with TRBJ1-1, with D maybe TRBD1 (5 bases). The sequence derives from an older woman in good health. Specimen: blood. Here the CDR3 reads CSVATGTANTEAFF. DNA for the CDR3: TGCAGCGTGGCGACCGGGACGGCGAACACTGAAGCTTTCTTT.